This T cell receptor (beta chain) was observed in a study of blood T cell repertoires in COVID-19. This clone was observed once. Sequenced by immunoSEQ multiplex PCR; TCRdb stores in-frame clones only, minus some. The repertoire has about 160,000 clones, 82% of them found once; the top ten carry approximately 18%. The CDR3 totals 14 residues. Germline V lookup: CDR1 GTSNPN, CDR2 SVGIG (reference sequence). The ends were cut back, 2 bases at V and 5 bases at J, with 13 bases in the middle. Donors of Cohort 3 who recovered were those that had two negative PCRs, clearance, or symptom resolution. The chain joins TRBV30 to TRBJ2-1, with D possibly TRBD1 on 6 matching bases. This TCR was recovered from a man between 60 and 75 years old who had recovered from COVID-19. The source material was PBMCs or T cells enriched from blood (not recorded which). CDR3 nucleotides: TGTGCCTGGAGTACAGGGATCGGGGACAATGAGCAGTTCTTC. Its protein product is CAWSTGIGDNEQFF.